The sample holds one count of the clone carrying this T cell receptor beta chain. These data belong to a study of blood T cell repertoires in COVID-19. Some clones are missing from TCRdb's copy, which holds only in-frame ones; the method was immunoSEQ multiplex PCR. The data hold 140,000 to 150,000 clones, with 80% to 90% observed a single time. The germline CDR1 and CDR2 sequences are SGHRS and YFSETQ. V shed 0 bases and J shed 0 bases, with 7 bases lying between them. The CDR3 length is 15 residues. The sequencing sample was made of peripheral blood. The receptor was isolated from a woman aged 60 to 75 with COVID-19, enrolled during active disease. This rearrangement joins TRBV5-1 to TRBJ2-1; D uncertain. This CDR3 reads CASSLAGYSYNEQFF. The CDR3 DNA sequence: TGCGCCAGCAGCTTGGCAGGTTACTCCTACAATGAGCAGTTCTTC. The whole variable domain, remainder taken from reference TRBV5-1 and TRBJ2-1, is KAGVTQTPRYLIKTRGQQVTLSCSPISGHRSVSWYQQTPGQGLQFLFEYFSETQRNKGNFPGRFSGRQFSNSRSEMNVSTLELGDSALYLCASSLAGYSYNEQFFGPGTRLTVL.